This T cell receptor (beta chain) was sequenced for a study of blood T cell repertoires in COVID-19. Sequencing was performed with immunoSEQ multiplex PCR; in TCRdb, only in-frame clones are kept and a portion is missing. The profile covers about 370,000 clones, with 85% to 90% appearing a single time and around 1% taken by the ten largest. CDR3 length equals 13 residues. The ends lost 8 bases at V and 7 bases at J; junction bases unmatched: 10. CDR1 SNHLY and CDR2 FYNNEI come from the germline V gene. This chain uses TRBV2 with TRBJ2-5; the match to TRBD2 covers 7 bases. This receptor was identified in a man between 18 and 35 years old who had recovered from COVID-19. The sample taken for sequencing was PBMCs or T cells enriched from blood (not recorded which). The CDR3 DNA follows: TGTGCCAGCTTGGGGCGGGAGTCTGGGACCCAGTACTTC. This translates into CASLGRESGTQYF.